This entry is about one T cell receptor (beta chain). This sample was taken from a study of blood T cell dynamics during melanoma immunotherapy. TCRdb's copy holds only in-frame clones and misses some; the assay was immunoSEQ multiplex PCR. This sample has 8,500 to 14,000 clones, with around nine tenths found just once. Described time point: week 3, after first cycle of checkpoint inhibitor. Samples come from before therapy and from week 3 after the first blockade cycle. The V and J ends lost 5 bases and 5 bases respectively, with 6 bases between them. The CDR3 is 11 amino acids. Germline CDR1 is SEHNR and CDR2 is FQNEAQ (reference sequence).

The V gene is TRBV7-9, the J gene TRBJ2-5; D gene uncertain. This receptor was obtained from a human donor with melanoma. Here the sequenced sample was blood, taken from a patient treated with checkpoint blockade. CDR3 sequence (DNA): TGTGCCAGCAGCCCTCGGGAGACCCAGTACTTC. It codes for CASSPRETQYF.